This T cell receptor (beta chain) derives from a study of naive and memory T cell subsets. The study's findings and limits: RNA-based TCR counts may shift with T cell activation and differentiation. In naive cells, over 95% of TCR sequences were seen only once. In CD4 and CD8 cells, diversity dropped from naive through EMRA. A few larger clonotypes appeared in naive repertoires, especially CD8, possibly memory cells re-expressing CD45RA.

Germline loops: CDR1 DFQATT, CDR2 SNEGSKA (reference sequence). The V gene lost 0 bases and the J gene lost 2 bases, with 14 bases spanning the gap. This CDR3 comprises 15 residues. This clonotype was recorded many times. Its antigen is unidentified. Both TRBC1 and TRBC2 were covered by a beta constant-region primer of two equimolar oligonucleotides. Four rounds of PCR amplified the ligated cDNA using nested alpha and beta constant-region primers plus SP2. TCRdb recomputed calls from the UMI-ligation and nested PCR reads with MiXCR, one row per CDR3 protein. The sample records more than 95,000 distinct CDR3 sequences, about 15% being singletons. CD4 T cells were positively selected, then CD8 T cells from the CD4-negative fraction.

The gene calls are TRBV20-1 and TRBJ2-7, with D unclear. Sequencing was performed on naive CD8+ T cells from blood. This clonotype originated in a human donor in good health. The DNA of the CDR3 is TGCAGTGCTAGAGAGGGAAAAGACTCGACCTACGAGCAGTACTTC. Its protein product is CSAREGKDSTYEQYF.